A single sample gave rise to the 18 T cell receptor beta chains below, sequenced in a study of memory CD4+ T cells and cytomegalovirus serostatus. Repertoires were generated with immunoSEQ multiplex PCR, while TCRdb's copy carries only in-frame clones and drops some. The table records 50,000 to 65,000 clones, about 74% of them present only once. The sort gate was single viable CD3+CD4+CD8-CD45RO+ cells for memory CD4+ T cells. Sequences were obtained from memory CD4+ T cells from blood. These receptors all come from an adult in good health and CMV-seronegative.

The chain is built from TRBV6-6 and TRBJ2-6; D might be TRBD2 (6 bases). Germline lookup yields CDR1 MNHNY and CDR2 SVGAGI (reference sequence). This CDR3 region has 15 residues. Trimming removed 10 bases at V and 1 base at J, with 14 bases between. The CDR3 reads CATRGGGSGANVLTF. The CDR3 DNA sequence: TGTGCCACGAGGGGAGGAGGGTCTGGGGCCAACGTCCTGACTTTC.

This clone has only a few counts. This rearrangement joins TRBV7-2 to TRBJ1-5; 8 bases are shared with TRBD1. After removal of 5 bases from V and 9 bases from J, the junction contained 12 bases not matched to a gene. CDR1 is SGHTA and CDR2 is FQGNSA in the germline V gene. The CDR3 extends over 15 amino acids. The CDR3 region is CASSLYQGAVMPQHF. CDR3 coding DNA: TGTGCCAGCAGCCTTTACCAGGGGGCCGTGATGCCCCAGCATTTT.

The chain links TRBV5-8 to TRBJ1-2; D possibly corresponds to TRBD1 (5 bases). Germline values: CDR1 SGHTS, CDR2 YDEGEE. V shed 4 bases and J shed 1 base, with 20 bases lying between them. The CDR3 extends over 17 amino acids. The chain's CDR3 is CASSRLGGARYNYGYTF. CDR3 DNA: TGTGCCAGCAGCCGTCTAGGAGGGGCGCGTTATAACTATGGCTACACCTTC. Using reference TRBV5-8 and TRBJ1-2 for the parts outside the CDR3, the full variable domain is EAGVTQSPTHLIKTRGQQATLRCSPISGHTSVYWYQQALGLGLQFLLWYDEGEERNRGNFPPRFSGRQFPNYSSELNVNALELEDSALYLCASSRLGGARYNYGYTFGSGTRLTVV.

The V gene is TRBV28, the J gene TRBJ2-7; D unresolved. CDR3 length: 14 residues. Trimming stripped 3 bases from V and 2 bases from J, with 11 bases between. Per the germline V gene, CDR1 is MDHEN and CDR2 is SYDVKM. CDR3 DNA sequence: TGTGCCAGCAGTTTCCCCCAAAATCCCTACGAGCAGTACTTC. Its translation: CASSFPQNPYEQYF. The complete variable domain, with remaining parts taken from reference TRBV28 and TRBJ2-7, reads DVKVTQSSRYLVKRTGEKVFLECVQDMDHENMFWYRQDPGLGLRLIYFSYDVKMKEKGDIPEGYSVSREKKERFSLILESASTNQTSMYLCASSFPQNPYEQYFGPGTRLTVT.

The V and J genes are TRBV28 and TRBJ1-1; D is possibly TRBD1 (6 bases). The CDR3 runs 14 residues. V was trimmed by 1 base and J by 6 bases, leaving 12 bases between them. CDR1 and CDR2 from the germline V gene are MDHEN and SYDVKM. The CDR3 DNA is TGTGCCAGCAGTTTATCTACAGGGATCGCTGAAGCTTTCTTT. This encodes CASSLSTGIAEAFF.

CDR3 bases: TGTGCCAGCAGCCCCGGGACAGGGGCCGCAACCTTCTATGGCTACACCTTC. Residues: CASSPGTGAATFYGYTF. The V gene is TRBV7-3, the J gene TRBJ1-2; 10 bases are shared with TRBD1. Trimming took 5 bases from V and 4 from J; bases not matched to a gene: 13. The germline V gene has CDR1 SGHTA and CDR2 FQGTGA. The CDR3 is made up of 17 amino acids. Variable domain in full (rest from reference TRBV7-3 and TRBJ1-2): GAGVSQTPSNKVTEKGKYVELRCDPISGHTALYWYRQSLGQGPEFLIYFQGTGAADDSGLPNDRFFAVRPEGSVSTLKIQRTERGDSAVYLCASSPGTGAATFYGYTFGSGTRLTVV.

The chain combines TRBV7-9 with TRBJ1-1, with TRBD1 identical over 8 bases. The CDR3 sequence is 17 residues long. Germline values: CDR1 SEHNR, CDR2 FQNEAQ (reference sequence). Trimming at V came to 5 bases and at J to 2 bases, leaving 13 bases not matched to a gene. The CDR3 DNA is TGTGCCAGCAGCAAGAGGACAGGGTATACCCAAAACACTGAAGCTTTCTTT. Translated: CASSKRTGYTQNTEAFF. The complete variable domain, with remaining parts taken from reference TRBV7-9 and TRBJ1-1, reads DTGVSQNPRHKITKRGQNVTFRCDPISEHNRLYWYRQTLGQGPEFLTYFQNEAQLEKSRLLSDRFSAERPKGSFSTLEIQRTEQGDSAMYLCASSKRTGYTQNTEAFFGQGTRLTVV.

V usage is TRBV29-1 and J usage is TRBJ2-1; 9 bases are shared with TRBD2. The J segment lost 4 bases and the V segment lost 0 bases, leaving 7 bases of the junction unmatched. The length of the CDR3 is 16 residues. Germline loops: CDR1 SQVTM, CDR2 ANQGSEA. CDR3: CSVEEPPSGRYNEQFF. Written as DNA, the CDR3 is TGCAGCGTTGAAGAACCACCGAGCGGGAGGTACAATGAGCAGTTCTTC.

The rearrangement uses TRBV18 and TRBJ1-1; D is unclear. The length of the CDR3 is 15 residues. The V gene lost 3 bases and the J gene lost 1 base, with 12 bases spanning the gap. In germline, CDR1 is KGHSH, CDR2 LQKENI. The CDR3 DNA follows: TGTGCCAGCTCACCCGTCGGGCCGACGAACACTGAAGCTTTCTTT. This encodes CASSPVGPTNTEAFF. The complete variable domain, with remaining parts taken from reference TRBV18 and TRBJ1-1, reads NAGVMQNPRHLVRRRGQEARLRCSPMKGHSHVYWYRQLPEEGLKFMVYLQKENIIDESGMPKERFSAEFPKEGPSILRIQQVVRGDSAAYFCASSPVGPTNTEAFFGQGTRLTVV.

This clone has a handful of counts. This chain joins TRBV11-1 and TRBJ1-4; D call uncertain. This CDR3 has 13 amino acids. Germline CDR1 SGHAT, CDR2 FQDESV (reference sequence). Trimming removed 5 bases at V and 5 bases at J, with 9 bases between. DNA for the CDR3: TGTGCCAGCAGCCTGGACGAGAATGAAAAACTGTTTTTT. Its protein product is CASSLDENEKLFF.

J is TRBJ1-2 and V is TRBV2; D unresolved. The CDR3 spans 14 residues. Per germline, CDR1 SNHLY and CDR2 FYNNEI. Trimming shortened V by 2 bases and J by 7 bases, and 14 bases separated the two germline ends. CDR3 region: CASSESVRTSGYTF. CDR3 nucleotide sequence: TGTGCCAGCAGTGAATCGGTGCGGACTAGTGGCTACACCTTC.

This clone was counted only a few times. The CDR3 loop reads CASSPDRVRANYTF. CDR3 in DNA: TGTGCCAGCAGCCCCGACCGGGTCCGGGCGAACTACACCTTC. The chain employs TRBV7-9 and TRBJ1-2; D is undetermined. This CDR3 is built from 14 residues. The germline V gene has CDR1 SEHNR and CDR2 FQNEAQ (reference sequence). The V end was cut by 5 bases, the J end by 10 bases, with 20 bases between. The complete variable domain, with remaining parts taken from reference TRBV7-9 and TRBJ1-2, reads DTGVSQNPRHKITKRGQNVTFRCDPISEHNRLYWYRQTLGQGPEFLTYFQNEAQLEKSRLLSDRFSAERPKGSFSTLEIQRTEQGDSAMYLCASSPDRVRANYTFGSGTRLTVV.

The chain has TRBV7-2 and TRBJ2-7, with D uncertain. Germline loops: CDR1 SGHTA, CDR2 FQGNSA. The CDR3 loop spans 14 amino acids. The V end lost 1 base, the J end lost 2 bases, and 9 bases lay between the germline ends. The CDR3 spells CASSLGTEAYEQYF. For the CDR3, the DNA is TGTGCCAGCAGCTTAGGGACGGAAGCCTACGAGCAGTACTTC.

This chain connects TRBV11-2 to TRBJ2-7; 13 bases line up with TRBD2. V dropped 5 bases and J dropped 5; count of bases not matched to a gene: 12. Germline V gene data show CDR1 as SGHAT and CDR2 as FQNNGV. The CDR3 totals 17 residues. The CDR3 loop is CASSPRGGLAGINEQYF. The CDR3 DNA reads TGTGCCAGCAGCCCCCGGGGGGGACTAGCGGGAATCAACGAGCAGTACTTC.

The DNA for the CDR3 is TGTGCCAGACAAAGCTCGGACCGGACCGTATTGAATGAGCAGTTCTTC. This translates into CARQSSDRTVLNEQFF. The chain couples TRBV6-7 to TRBJ2-1; D unresolved. TRBV6-7 is given ORF status, its function remaining uncertain. Trimming removed 9 bases from V and 7 bases from J, with 25 bases in between. The CDR3 is 16 residues long.

The chain links TRBV4-1 to TRBJ2-4, with D perhaps assigned TRBD1 or TRBD2 (6 bases each). V lost 0 bases to trimming and J lost 7 bases, with 13 bases between them. Germline loops: CDR1 MGHRA, CDR2 YSYEKL. The CDR3 consists of 15 residues. CDR3 DNA: TGCGCCAGCAGCCAAGACCCGGGGGCGTATAACATTCAGTACTTC. Encoded protein: CASSQDPGAYNIQYF.

This clone was found a few times. V is TRBV6-4 and J is TRBJ2-3; no clear D. This CDR3 spans 14 amino acids. Germline V gene data show CDR1 as MRHNA and CDR2 as SNTAGT. Trimming took off 1 base at V and 0 bases at J, with 5 bases between the two ends. The CDR3 is CASSDFPSTDTQYF. The CDR3 DNA is TGTGCCAGCAGTGACTTTCCTAGCACAGATACGCAGTATTTT.

The chain combines TRBV5-1 with TRBJ1-5; D unclear. There are 17 residues in the CDR3. Germline assignment: CDR1 SGHRS and CDR2 YFSETQ. The ends were cut back, 0 bases at V and 3 bases at J, with 16 bases in the middle. The CDR3 DNA sequence: TGCGCCAGCAGCTTGGGTCAGATCTCCACTTCCAATCAGCCCCAGCATTTT. As protein: CASSLGQISTSNQPQHF.